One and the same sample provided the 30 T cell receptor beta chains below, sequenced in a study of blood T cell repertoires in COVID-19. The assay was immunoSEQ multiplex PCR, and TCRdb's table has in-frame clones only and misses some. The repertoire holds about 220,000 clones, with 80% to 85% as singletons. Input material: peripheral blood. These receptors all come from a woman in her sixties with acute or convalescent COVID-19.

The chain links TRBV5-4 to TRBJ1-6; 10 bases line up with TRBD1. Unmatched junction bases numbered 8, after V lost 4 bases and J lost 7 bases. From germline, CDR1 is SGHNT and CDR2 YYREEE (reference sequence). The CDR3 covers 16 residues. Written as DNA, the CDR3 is TGTGCCAGCAGCCCGGCGTCGGGACAGGGGAATTCACCCCTCCACTTT. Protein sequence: CASSPASGQGNSPLHF.

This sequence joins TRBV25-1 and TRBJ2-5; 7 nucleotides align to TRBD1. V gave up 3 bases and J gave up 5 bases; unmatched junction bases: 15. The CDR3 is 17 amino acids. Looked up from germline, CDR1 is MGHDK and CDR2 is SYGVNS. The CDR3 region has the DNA TGTGCCAGCAGTGAGTACCGTTACAGGGGCGACGGGGAGACCCAGTACTTC. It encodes CASSEYRYRGDGETQYF.

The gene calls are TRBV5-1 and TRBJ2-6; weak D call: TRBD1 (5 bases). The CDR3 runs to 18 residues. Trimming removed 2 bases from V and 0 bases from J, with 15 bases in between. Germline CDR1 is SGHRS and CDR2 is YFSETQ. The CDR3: CASSFQTVIGSGANVLTF. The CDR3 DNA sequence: TGCGCCAGCAGCTTCCAGACAGTCATCGGCTCTGGGGCCAACGTCCTGACTTTC.

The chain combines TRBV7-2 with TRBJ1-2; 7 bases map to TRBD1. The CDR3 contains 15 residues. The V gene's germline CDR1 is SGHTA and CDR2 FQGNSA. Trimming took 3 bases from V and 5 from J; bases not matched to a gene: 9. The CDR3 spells CASSLGDSQLYGYTF. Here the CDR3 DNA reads TGTGCCAGCAGCTTGGGGGACAGCCAACTATATGGCTACACCTTC.

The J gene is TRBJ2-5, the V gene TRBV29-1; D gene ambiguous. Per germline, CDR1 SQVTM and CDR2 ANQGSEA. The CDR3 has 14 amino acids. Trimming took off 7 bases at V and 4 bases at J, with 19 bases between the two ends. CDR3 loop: CSADFPSLIETQYF. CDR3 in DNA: TGCAGCGCAGACTTCCCTAGTCTTATAGAGACCCAGTACTTC.

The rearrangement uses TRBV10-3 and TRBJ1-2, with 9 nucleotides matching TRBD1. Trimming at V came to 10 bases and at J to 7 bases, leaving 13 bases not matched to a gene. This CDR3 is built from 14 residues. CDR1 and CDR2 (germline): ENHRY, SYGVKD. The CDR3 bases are TGTGCCACCTTTACACCGGGACAGGGTTTTGGCTACACCTTC. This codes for CATFTPGQGFGYTF.

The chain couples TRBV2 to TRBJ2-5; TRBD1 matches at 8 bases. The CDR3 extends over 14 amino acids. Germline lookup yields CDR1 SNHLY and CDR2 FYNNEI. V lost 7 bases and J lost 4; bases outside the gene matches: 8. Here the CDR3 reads CASKRQGSGETQYF. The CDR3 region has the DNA TGTGCCAGCAAACGACAGGGGAGTGGAGAGACCCAGTACTTC. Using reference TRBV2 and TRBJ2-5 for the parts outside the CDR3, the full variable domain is EPEVTQTPSHQVTQMGQEVILRCVPISNHLYFYWYRQILGQKVEFLVSFYNNEISEKSEIFDDQFSVERPDGSNFTLKIRSTKLEDSAMYFCASKRQGSGETQYFGPGTRLLVL.

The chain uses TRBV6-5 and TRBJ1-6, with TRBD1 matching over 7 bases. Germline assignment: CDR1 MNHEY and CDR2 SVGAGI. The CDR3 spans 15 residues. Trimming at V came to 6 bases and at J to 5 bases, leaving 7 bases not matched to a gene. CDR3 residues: CASRRRDRNNSPLHF. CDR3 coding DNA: TGTGCCAGCAGACGCCGGGACAGAAATAATTCACCCCTCCACTTT.

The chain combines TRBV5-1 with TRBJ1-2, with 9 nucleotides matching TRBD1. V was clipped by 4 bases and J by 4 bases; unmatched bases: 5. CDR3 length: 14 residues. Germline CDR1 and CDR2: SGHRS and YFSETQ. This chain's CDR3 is CASSDAGQGYGYTF. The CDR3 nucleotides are TGCGCCAGCAGCGACGCGGGACAGGGCTATGGCTACACCTTC.

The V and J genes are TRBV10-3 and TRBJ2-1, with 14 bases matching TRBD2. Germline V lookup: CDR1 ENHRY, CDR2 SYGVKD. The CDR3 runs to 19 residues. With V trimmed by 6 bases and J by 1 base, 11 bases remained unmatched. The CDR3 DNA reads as TGTGCCATCAGAGCGACTAGCGGGGGGGCCGAGTCTTCCTACAATGAGCAGTTCTTC. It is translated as CAIRATSGGAESSYNEQFF.

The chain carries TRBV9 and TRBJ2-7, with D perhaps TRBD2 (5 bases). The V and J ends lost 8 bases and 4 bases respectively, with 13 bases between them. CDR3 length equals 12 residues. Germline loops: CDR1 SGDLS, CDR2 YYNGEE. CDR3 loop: CARKLEEYEQYF. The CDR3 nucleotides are TGTGCCAGGAAGTTGGAGGAATACGAGCAGTACTTC.

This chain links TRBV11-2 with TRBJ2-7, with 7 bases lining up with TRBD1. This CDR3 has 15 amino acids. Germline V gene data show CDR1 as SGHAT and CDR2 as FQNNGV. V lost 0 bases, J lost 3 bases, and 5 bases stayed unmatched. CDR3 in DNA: TGTGCCAGCAGCTTAGAAGGGGGCTCCTACTACGAGCAGTACTTC. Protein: CASSLEGGSYYEQYF.

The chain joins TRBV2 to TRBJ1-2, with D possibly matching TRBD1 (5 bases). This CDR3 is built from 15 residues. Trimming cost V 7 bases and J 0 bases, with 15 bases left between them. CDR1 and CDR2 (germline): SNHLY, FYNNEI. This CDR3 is CASTMPRVANYGYTF. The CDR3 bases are TGTGCCAGCACCATGCCCAGGGTAGCTAACTATGGCTACACCTTC.

The CDR3 nucleotides read TGTGCCAGCAGCCCCGCGCCCGGTTCACCCCTCCACTTT. Translation gives CASSPAPGSPLHF. V gene TRBV7-9 combines with J gene TRBJ1-6; D is uncertain. Germline assignment: CDR1 SEHNR and CDR2 FQNEAQ (reference sequence). V lost 5 bases and J lost 9, with 11 bases in between. The CDR3 has 13 amino acids.

The CDR3 reads CASSWTGVQETQYF. For the CDR3, the DNA is TGTGCCAGCAGTTGGACAGGGGTGCAAGAGACCCAGTACTTC. The genes are TRBV6-5 and TRBJ2-5, with 9 bases aligning to TRBD1. V shed 4 bases and J 2 bases; nucleotides not matched to a gene: 2. This CDR3 has 14 amino acids. Germline values: CDR1 MNHEY, CDR2 SVGAGI.

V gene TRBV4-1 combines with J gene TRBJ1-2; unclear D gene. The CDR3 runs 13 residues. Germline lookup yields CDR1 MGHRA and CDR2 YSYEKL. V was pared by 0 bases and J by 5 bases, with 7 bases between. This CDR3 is CASSQDQKYGYTF. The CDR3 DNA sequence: TGCGCCAGCAGCCAAGATCAGAAGTATGGCTACACCTTC.

CDR3 nucleotide sequence: TGTGCCAGCAGCCAACCCGTCGGGGGGTCCTACAATGAGCAGTTCTTC. Its protein product is CASSQPVGGSYNEQFF. V gene TRBV3-1 (or the pseudogene TRBV3-2) combines with J gene TRBJ2-1; 7 bases line up with TRBD2. The trim removed 2 bases at V and 1 base at J, leaving 5 bases unmatched. CDR1 is LGHDT and CDR2 is YNNKEL in the germline V gene (reference sequence). The CDR3 runs to 16 residues.

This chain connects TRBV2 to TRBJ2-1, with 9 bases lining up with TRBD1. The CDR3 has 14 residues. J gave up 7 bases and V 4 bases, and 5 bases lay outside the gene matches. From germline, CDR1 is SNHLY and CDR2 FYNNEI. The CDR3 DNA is TGTGCCAGCAGTGGGGACAGGGCGCAAAATGAGCAGTTCTTC. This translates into CASSGDRAQNEQFF.

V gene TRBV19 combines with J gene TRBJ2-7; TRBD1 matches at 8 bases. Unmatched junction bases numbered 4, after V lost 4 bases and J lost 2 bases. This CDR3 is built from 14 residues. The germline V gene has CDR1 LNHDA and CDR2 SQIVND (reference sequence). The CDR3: CASSTGQEPYEQYF. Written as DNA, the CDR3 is TGTGCCAGTAGTACGGGACAGGAGCCCTACGAGCAGTACTTC.

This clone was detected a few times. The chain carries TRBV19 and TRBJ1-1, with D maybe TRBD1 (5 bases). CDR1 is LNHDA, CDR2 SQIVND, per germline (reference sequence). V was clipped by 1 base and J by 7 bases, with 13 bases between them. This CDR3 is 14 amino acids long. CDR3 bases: TGTGCCAGTAGTATAGTTGGATGGGACTTTGAAGCTTTCTTT. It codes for CASSIVGWDFEAFF.

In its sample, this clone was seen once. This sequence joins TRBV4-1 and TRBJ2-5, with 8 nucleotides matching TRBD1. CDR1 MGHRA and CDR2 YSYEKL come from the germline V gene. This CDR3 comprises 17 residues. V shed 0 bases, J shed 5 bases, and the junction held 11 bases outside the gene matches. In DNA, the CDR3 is TGCGCCAGCAGCCAAGATTCCTTCTACAGGGGGATCGAGACCCAGTACTTC. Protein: CASSQDSFYRGIETQYF.

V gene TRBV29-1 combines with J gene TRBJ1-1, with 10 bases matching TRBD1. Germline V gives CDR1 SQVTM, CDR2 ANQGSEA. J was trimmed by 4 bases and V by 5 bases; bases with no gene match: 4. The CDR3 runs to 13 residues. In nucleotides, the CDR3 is TGCAGCGTTAGCCGGGACAGGGGCACTGAAGCTTTCTTT. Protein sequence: CSVSRDRGTEAFF.

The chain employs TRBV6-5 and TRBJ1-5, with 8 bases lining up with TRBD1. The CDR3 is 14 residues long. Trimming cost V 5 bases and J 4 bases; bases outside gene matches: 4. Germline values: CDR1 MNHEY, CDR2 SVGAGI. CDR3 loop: CASSKGQVNQPQHF. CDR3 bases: TGTGCCAGCAGTAAGGGACAGGTTAATCAGCCCCAGCATTTT.

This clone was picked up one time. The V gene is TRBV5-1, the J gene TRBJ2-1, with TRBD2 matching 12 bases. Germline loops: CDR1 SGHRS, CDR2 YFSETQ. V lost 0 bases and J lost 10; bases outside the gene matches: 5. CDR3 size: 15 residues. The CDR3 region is CASSLGTSGGTEQFF. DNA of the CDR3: TGCGCCAGCAGCTTGGGTACTAGCGGGGGGACGGAGCAGTTCTTC.

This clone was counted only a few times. The CDR3 here is CASSNEPGTGGIGQFF. Written as DNA, the CDR3 is TGTGCCAGCAGTAACGAACCGGGAACCGGGGGTATTGGGCAGTTCTTC. This chain uses TRBV6-6 with TRBJ2-1; weak D call: TRBD2 (6 bases). The germline CDR1 and CDR2 sequences are MNHNY and SVGAGI (reference sequence). The CDR3 contains 16 residues. V was shortened by 5 bases and J by 12 bases, with 26 bases between the two germline ends.

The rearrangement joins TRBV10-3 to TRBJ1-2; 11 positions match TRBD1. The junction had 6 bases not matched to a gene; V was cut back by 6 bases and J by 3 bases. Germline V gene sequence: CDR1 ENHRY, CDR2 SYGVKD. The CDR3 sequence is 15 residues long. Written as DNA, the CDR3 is TGTGCCATCAGGATTCCGGGACAGGGGGACTATGGCTACACCTTC. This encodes CAIRIPGQGDYGYTF.

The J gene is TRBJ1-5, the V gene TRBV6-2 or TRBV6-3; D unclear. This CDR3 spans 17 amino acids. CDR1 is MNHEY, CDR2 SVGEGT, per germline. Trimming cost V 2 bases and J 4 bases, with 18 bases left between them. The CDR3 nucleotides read TGTGCCAGCAGTTACCGTAGACAAGGCGTGGTTAATCAGCCCCAGCATTTT. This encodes CASSYRRQGVVNQPQHF.

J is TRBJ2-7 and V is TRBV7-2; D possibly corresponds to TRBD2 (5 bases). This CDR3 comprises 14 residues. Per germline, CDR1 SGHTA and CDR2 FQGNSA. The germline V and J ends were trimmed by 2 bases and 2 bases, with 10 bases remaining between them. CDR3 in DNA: TGTGCCAGCAGCTTAACCCACGGGGCCTACGAGCAGTACTTC. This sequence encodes CASSLTHGAYEQYF.

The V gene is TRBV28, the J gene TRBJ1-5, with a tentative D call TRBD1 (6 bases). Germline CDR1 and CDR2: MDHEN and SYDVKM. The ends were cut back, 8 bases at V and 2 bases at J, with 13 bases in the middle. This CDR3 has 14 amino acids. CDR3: CASGRGGGNQPQHF. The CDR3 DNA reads TGTGCCAGCGGTAGGGGGGGAGGCAATCAGCCCCAGCATTTT.

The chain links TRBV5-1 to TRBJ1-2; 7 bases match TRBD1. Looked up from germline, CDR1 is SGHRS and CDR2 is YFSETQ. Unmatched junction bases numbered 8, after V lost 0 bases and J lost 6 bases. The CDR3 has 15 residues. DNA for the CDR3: TGCGCCAGCAGCTTGGCCGGTCAGGGGGGAAATGGCTACACCTTC. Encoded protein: CASSLAGQGGNGYTF.